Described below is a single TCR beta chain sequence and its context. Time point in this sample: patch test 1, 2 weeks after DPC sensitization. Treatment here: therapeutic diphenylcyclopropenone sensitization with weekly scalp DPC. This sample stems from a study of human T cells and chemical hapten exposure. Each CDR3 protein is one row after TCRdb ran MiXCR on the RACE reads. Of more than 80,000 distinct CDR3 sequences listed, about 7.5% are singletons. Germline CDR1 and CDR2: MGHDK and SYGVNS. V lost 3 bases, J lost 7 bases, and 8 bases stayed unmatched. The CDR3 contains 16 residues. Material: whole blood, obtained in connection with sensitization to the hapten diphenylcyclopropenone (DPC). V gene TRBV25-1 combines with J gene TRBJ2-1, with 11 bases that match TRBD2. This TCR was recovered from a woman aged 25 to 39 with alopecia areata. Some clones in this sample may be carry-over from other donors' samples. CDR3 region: CASSDFSSGGMNEQFF. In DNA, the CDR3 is TGTGCCAGCAGTGATTTTTCTAGCGGGGGGATGAATGAGCAGTTCTTC.